A single sample gave rise to the 14 T cell receptor beta chains below, sequenced in a study of human T cells and chemical hapten exposure. TCRdb used MiXCR to reprocess the RACE reads, holding one entry per CDR3 protein. The repertoire holds roughly 100,000 distinct CDR3 sequences, with around 9.3% as singletons. As for time point: patch test 2, 6 weeks after DPC sensitization. The treatment is: therapeutic diphenylcyclopropenone sensitization with weekly scalp DPC. Sequences were derived from whole blood, sampled in connection with sensitization to the hapten diphenylcyclopropenone (DPC). These receptors were taken from a woman between 40 and 50 years old with alopecia areata. Some clones in this sample may be carry-over from other donors' samples.

The chain has TRBV6-2 or TRBV6-3 and TRBJ2-3; the D is unclear. Trimming left V 2 bases short and J 4 bases short, with 7 bases between. CDR3 length: 13 amino acids. Germline loops: CDR1 MNHEY, CDR2 SVGEGT. CDR3 residues: CASSYNPADTQYF. CDR3 in DNA: TGTGCCAGCAGTTACAACCCAGCAGATACGCAGTATTTT.

This clonotype was counted ten times or more. V usage is TRBV4-3 and J usage is TRBJ1-6; a possible D gene is TRBD1 (5 bases). The CDR3 is made up of 15 amino acids. Deletions cut 4 bases from V and 8 bases from J, with 15 bases between. From germline, CDR1 is LGHNA and CDR2 YSLEER. The CDR3 protein is CASSLAGTLDSPLHF. CDR3 DNA: TGCGCCAGCAGCCTCGCCGGGACGCTGGATTCACCCCTCCACTTT.

This chain links TRBV29-1 with TRBJ2-3; 9 bases fit TRBD1. The CDR3 is made up of 18 amino acids. J was trimmed by 0 bases and V by 3 bases; bases with no gene match: 13. Germline V gene sequence: CDR1 SQVTM, CDR2 ANQGSEA. The CDR3 DNA reads as TGCAGCGTTGATGGCTCAAAGTGGACAGGGGCTAGCACAGATACGCAGTATTTT. This encodes CSVDGSKWTGASTDTQYF.

To note about this clonotype: The germline gene is not matched at one end of the junction; a read error may be the cause. The rearrangement links TRBV28 to TRBJ2-7, with a tentative D call TRBD1 (7 bases). Looked up from germline, CDR1 is MDHEN and CDR2 is SYDVKM. The CDR3 has 16 residues. The CDR3 DNA sequence: TGTACCAGCAGCTCCCCAACCGGCAGGGGGGTGGCCGAGCAGTACTTC. This encodes CTSSSPTGRGVAEQYF.

This clonotype was observed a handful of times. At one end the junction does not follow the germline gene, possibly because of a read error. The rearrangement joins TRBV7-7 to TRBJ2-2; TRBD2 agrees at 11 bases. Germline V gene sequence: CDR1 SSHAT, CDR2 FNYEAQ (reference sequence). CDR3 length: 16 residues. The CDR3 here is CASSLRLAGGVGELFF. The CDR3 DNA sequence: TGTGCTAGCAGCTTACGCCTAGCGGGAGGAGTCGGGGAGCTGTTTTTT.

Many counts were recorded for this clonotype. The chain combines TRBV13 with TRBJ1-1; no firm D call. The length of the CDR3 is 13 residues. Germline V gives CDR1 PRHDT, CDR2 FYEKMQ (reference sequence). V shed 4 bases and J shed 6 bases, with 12 bases lying between them. Here the CDR3 DNA reads TGTGCCAGCAGCTACGGCGGTTCGTCTGAAGCTTTCTTT. This sequence encodes CASSYGGSSEAFF.

The V and J genes are TRBV4-3 and TRBJ1-1; D perhaps matches TRBD1 (6 bases). V gave up 0 bases and J gave up 9 bases, with 14 bases separating them. CDR1 is LGHNA and CDR2 is YSLEER in the germline V gene. The CDR3 is 14 amino acids. CDR3 in amino acids: CASSQDGSRGKAFF. The DNA for the CDR3 is TGCGCCAGCAGCCAAGATGGTAGCAGGGGAAAAGCTTTCTTT.

The chain combines TRBV7-9 with TRBJ1-5; D is possibly TRBD1 (5 bases). This CDR3 has 15 residues. The V end lost 1 base, the J end lost 1 base, and 8 bases lay between the germline ends. The germline gives CDR1 SEHNR, CDR2 FQNEAQ (reference sequence). The CDR3 coding sequence is TGTGCCAGCAGCTTAGGGGGCGGGAGCAATCAGCCCCAGCATTTT. Translated: CASSLGGGSNQPQHF.

This clonotype was seen a handful of times. V gene TRBV21-1 combines with J gene TRBJ1-1; whether TRBD1, the table's D call, matches the DNA was not checked. TRBV21-1 is termed a pseudogene. The CDR3 is 14 amino acids. The CDR3 here is CASSNRDLGTEAFF. CDR3 sequence (DNA): TGTGCCAGCAGCAACAGGGACCTTGGCACTGAAGCTTTCTTT.

J is TRBJ2-2 and V is TRBV27, with 8 bases matching TRBD1. V trimming: 7 bases; J trimming: 6 bases; junction bases outside the gene matches: 7. Germline lookup yields CDR1 MNHEY and CDR2 SMNVEV (reference sequence). This CDR3 region has 14 residues. The CDR3 region is CASKWTGIAGELFF. The CDR3, as DNA: TGTGCCAGCAAGTGGACAGGGATAGCCGGGGAGCTGTTTTTT.

This clonotype was found many times. This chain uses TRBV6-1 with TRBJ2-3; a weak D match, TRBD1 (6 bases). Germline V gene data show CDR1 as MNHNS and CDR2 as SASEGT. CDR3 size: 14 residues. V dropped 4 bases and J dropped 1 base, with 9 bases sitting between them. The CDR3 protein is CASSARQGTDTQYF. CDR3 coding DNA: TGTGCCAGCAGTGCCCGACAGGGCACAGATACGCAGTATTTT.

This clonotype appeared a few times. The gene calls are TRBV7-2 and TRBJ1-1; maybe TRBD1 (5 bases). Germline values: CDR1 SGHTA, CDR2 FQGNSA. The CDR3 contains 14 residues. V was trimmed by 2 bases and J by 8 bases, leaving 15 bases between them. The CDR3 coding sequence is TGTGCCAGCAGCTTACGGGCCGGGGGTATAGAAGCTTTCTTT. It codes for CASSLRAGGIEAFF.

This clonotype was picked up many times. The chain is built from TRBV2 and TRBJ1-1; D gene unclear. The CDR3 covers 10 residues. With 10 bases removed from V and 7 bases from J, the gap between germline ends came to 10 bases. Germline CDR1 reads SNHLY; CDR2 reads FYNNEI. CDR3 in amino acids: CATSEGEAFF. The DNA of the CDR3 is TGTGCCACCTCGGAGGGTGAAGCTTTCTTT. The variable domain in full, completed from reference TRBV2 and TRBJ1-1, reads EPEVTQTPSHQVTQMGQEVILRCVPISNHLYFYWYRQILGQKVEFLVSFYNNEISEKSEIFDDQFSVERPDGSNFTLKIRSTKLEDSAMYFCATSEGEAFFGQGTRLTVV.

This chain uses TRBV27 with TRBJ1-5; D might be TRBD1 (6 bases). The CDR3 loop spans 16 amino acids. V lost 4 bases to trimming and J lost 1 base, with 14 bases between them. Germline V lookup: CDR1 MNHEY, CDR2 SMNVEV (reference sequence). The CDR3 DNA is TGTGCCAGCAGTTACCGAGGGGGGCTGAGCAATCAGCCCCAGCATTTT. It specifies CASSYRGGLSNQPQHF.